This TCR beta chain originates from a study of a mutant IDH1 vaccine in newly diagnosed glioma. Study-wide background: Patients got their first vaccination 4-6 weeks after radiotherapy alone, or with temozolomide cycles. Visit V12 was conducted at week 35 as the safety follow-up. Visit V13 came later, at week 47. Patients were pretreated with radiotherapy, temozolomide, or both, mostly both.

Libraries were prepared by immunoSEQ multiplex PCR; TCRdb keeps only in-frame clonotypes and omits some of them. The repertoire includes around 50,000 clones, around four fifths of them detected once, and approximately 6.3% sits in the top ten. This CDR3 has 11 amino acids. The germline CDR1 and CDR2 sequences are GTSNPN and SVGIG (reference sequence). As to time point: week 35, safety follow-up. One vaccine dose held 300 ug of mutant IDH1 20-mer peptide and came with topical imiquimod. New IDH1-mutant, ATRX-lost WHO grade 3 or 4 astrocytomas occurred in donors. As regards this clone: No antigen is known for it. Germline is not matched at one junction end, which may reflect a read error.

The sequencing used PBMCs, collected from a glioma patient whose treatment included an IDH1 peptide vaccine. V gene TRBV30 combines with J gene TRBJ2-1; D may correspond to TRBD1 or TRBD2 (6 bases each). This clonotype originated in a man aged 40-49 years with glioma. CDR3 sequence: CAWSEKGGSVF. The CDR3 nucleotides read TGTGCCTGGAGTGAGAAGGGGGGTAGTGTCTTC.